One TCR beta chain is described in this entry. This record belongs to a study of T cells in Graves' hyperthyroidism and ophthalmopathy. RNA transcripts gave rise to amplified TCR beta CDR3 regions. First-round RT-PCR of the TCR CDR3 relied on the HTBI primer set. MiXCR, run by TCRdb on the multiplex PCR reads, gives a single entry per CDR3 protein. The sample lists about 290,000 distinct CDR3 sequences; approximately 15% were seen once. Patients with ophthalmopathy all had a Clinical Activity Score of at least 3, a NOSPECS grade of at least 4 and duration under 3 months. Sequenced: blood. This sequence was found in a woman aged 55-75 years with Graves' ophthalmopathy.

The CDR3 region is CASSLVGSPLAKNIQYF. The DNA for the CDR3 is TGTGCCAGCAGCTTAGTGGGCAGTCCTTTAGCCAAAAACATTCAGTACTTC. This chain links TRBV7-2 with TRBJ2-4, with D unresolved. The CDR3 totals 17 residues. V shed 1 base and J shed 0 bases, with 13 bases lying between them. Germline assignment: CDR1 SGHTA and CDR2 FQGNSA.